This TCR beta chain was profiled in a study of blood T cell repertoires in COVID-19. The wider study: COVID-19 samples collected from the United States, Italy and Spain covered acute and convalescent phases.

In the authors' workflow: Estimation of nucleated cell counts was performed using reference gene primer amplification. Here immunoSEQ multiplex PCR was the method, and the copy in TCRdb shows in-frame clones only, minus some. V, J and clone size were drawn from that table, and D and trimming were deduced from the DNA. This sample carries some 46,000 clones, more than 70% of them seen once, and the ten largest clones take around 6%. V shed 0 bases and J shed 9 bases, with 12 bases lying between them. The germline CDR1 and CDR2 sequences are MRHNA and SNTAGT. The CDR3 has 13 residues. This chain joins TRBV6-4 and TRBJ2-7; TRBD2 might be the D (6 bases). Material: peripheral blood. This clonotype was obtained from a man aged 60 to 75 with acute or convalescent COVID-19. The CDR3 DNA sequence: TGTGCCAGCAGTGACTCCCTCGCGGGAAGGCAGTACTTC. Protein product: CASSDSLAGRQYF.